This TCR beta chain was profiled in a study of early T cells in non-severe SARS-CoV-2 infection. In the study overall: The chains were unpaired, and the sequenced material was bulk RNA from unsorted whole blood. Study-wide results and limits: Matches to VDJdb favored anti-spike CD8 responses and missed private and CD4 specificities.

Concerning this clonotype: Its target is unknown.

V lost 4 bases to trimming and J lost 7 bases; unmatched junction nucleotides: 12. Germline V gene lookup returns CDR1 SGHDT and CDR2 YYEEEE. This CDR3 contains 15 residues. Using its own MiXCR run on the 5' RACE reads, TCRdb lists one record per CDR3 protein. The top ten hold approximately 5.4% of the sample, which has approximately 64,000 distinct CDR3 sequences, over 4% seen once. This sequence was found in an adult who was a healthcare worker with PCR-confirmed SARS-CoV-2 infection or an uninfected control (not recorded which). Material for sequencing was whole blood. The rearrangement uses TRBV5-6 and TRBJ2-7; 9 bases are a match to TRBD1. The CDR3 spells CASSASPGQGWEQYF. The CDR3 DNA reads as TGTGCCAGCAGCGCGTCCCCCGGACAGGGGTGGGAGCAGTACTTC.